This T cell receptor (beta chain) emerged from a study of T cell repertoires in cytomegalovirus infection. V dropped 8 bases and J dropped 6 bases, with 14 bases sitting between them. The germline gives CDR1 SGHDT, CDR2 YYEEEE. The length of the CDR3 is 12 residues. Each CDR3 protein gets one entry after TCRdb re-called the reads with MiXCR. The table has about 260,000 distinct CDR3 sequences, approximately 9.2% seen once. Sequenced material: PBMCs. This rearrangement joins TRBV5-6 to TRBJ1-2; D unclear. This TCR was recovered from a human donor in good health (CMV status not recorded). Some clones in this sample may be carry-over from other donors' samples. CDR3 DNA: TGTGCCAGTACTGACCGACTCCATGGCTACACCTTC. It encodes CASTDRLHGYTF.